The 28 T cell receptor beta chains listed next were all sequenced from one sample in a study of blood T cell repertoires in COVID-19. Using immunoSEQ multiplex PCR, the repertoire was profiled, and TCRdb retains in-frame clones only, with some absent. Among roughly 250,000 clones listed, 85% to 90% were seen once. Material for sequencing was PBMCs or T cells enriched from blood (not recorded which). These receptors all stem from a man aged 50 to 60 who had been exposed to COVID-19.

In its sample, this clone was seen a few times. The chain combines TRBV11-2 with TRBJ1-2; 11 bases match TRBD1. The germline gives CDR1 SGHAT, CDR2 FQNNGV. V trimming: 3 bases; J trimming: 3 bases; junction bases outside the gene matches: 6. CDR3 length: 16 amino acids. CDR3 DNA sequence: TGTGCCAGCAGCTTCCTCGGACAGGGGGCGTACTATGGCTACACCTTC. The encoded protein is CASSFLGQGAYYGYTF.

Details on this clone: The junction does not match germline at one end; this may be a read error. This chain connects TRBV5-6 to TRBJ1-4; D is possibly TRBD1 (6 bases). The germline V gene encodes CDR1 SGHDT and CDR2 YYEEEE. The CDR3 sequence is 14 residues long. This CDR3 is CASSAGTTNEKLFF. The CDR3 DNA follows: TGTGCCAGCAGCGCCGGGACAACGAATGAAAAACTGTTTTTT.

The gene calls are TRBV4-1 and TRBJ2-5; weak D call: TRBD1 (6 bases). Trimming took 0 bases from V and 2 from J, leaving 19 bases between them. The length of the CDR3 is 18 residues. From germline, CDR1 is MGHRA and CDR2 YSYEKL. The CDR3 sequence: CASSQDRIDRRPQETQYF. CDR3 bases: TGCGCCAGCAGCCAAGATAGAATCGACAGGCGACCTCAAGAGACCCAGTACTTC.

This clone showed up just once. This sequence joins TRBV28 and TRBJ1-5; 9 nucleotides agree with TRBD1. The V gene end was trimmed by 6 bases and the J gene end by 15 bases; junction bases not matched to a gene: 12. The germline V gene encodes CDR1 MDHEN and CDR2 SYDVKM. The CDR3 length is 13 residues. The CDR3 spells CASSLKVTGGGHF. The CDR3 DNA reads as TGTGCCAGCAGCCTTAAGGTTACAGGGGGCGGGCATTTT. The whole variable domain, filled in from reference TRBV28 and TRBJ1-5, reads DVKVTQSSRYLVKRTGEKVFLECVQDMDHENMFWYRQDPGLGLRLIYFSYDVKMKEKGDIPEGYSVSREKKERFSLILESASTNQTSMYLCASSLKVTGGGHFGDGTRLSIL.

This clone was detected only once. This CDR3 reads CASSEEGFTGELFF. The CDR3 region has the DNA TGTGCCAGCAGTGAGGAGGGGTTCACCGGGGAGCTGTTTTTT. The J gene is TRBJ2-2, the V gene TRBV2; possibly TRBD2 for D (6 bases). The germline V gene encodes CDR1 SNHLY and CDR2 FYNNEI. CDR3 length: 14 amino acids. Trimming took off 3 bases at V and 4 bases at J, with 9 bases between the two ends.

The chain is built from TRBV5-1 and TRBJ2-7; 10 bases line up with TRBD2. After removal of 4 bases from V and 6 bases from J, the junction contained 4 bases not matched to a gene. Germline V CDR1 and CDR2: SGHRS, YFSETQ. The CDR3 totals 13 residues. CDR3: CASSPGLASEQYF. The CDR3 DNA reads as TGCGCCAGCAGCCCGGGACTAGCGAGCGAGCAGTACTTC.

J is TRBJ2-7 and V is TRBV20-1; D perhaps matches TRBD2 (5 bases). The germline V gene encodes CDR1 DFQATT and CDR2 SNEGSKA (reference sequence). This CDR3 is 11 amino acids long. Trimming took off 6 bases at V and 3 bases at J, with 9 bases between the two ends. CDR3 coding DNA: TGCAGTGCCCTCCGGGACTACGAGCAGTACGTC. Its protein is CSALRDYEQYV.

The chain is built from TRBV28 and TRBJ1-2, with TRBD1 matching 8 bases. This CDR3 has 15 residues. The trim removed 4 bases at V and 1 base at J, leaving 5 bases unmatched. Germline V gene sequence: CDR1 MDHEN, CDR2 SYDVKM. The CDR3 reads CASSYGQGYNYGYTF. As DNA, the CDR3 is TGTGCCAGCAGTTATGGACAGGGTTATAACTATGGCTACACCTTC.

J is TRBJ1-1 and V is TRBV2, with a possible D match to TRBD1 (5 bases). CDR3 length: 13 amino acids. The germline gives CDR1 SNHLY, CDR2 FYNNEI. The V gene lost 8 bases and the J gene lost 9 bases, with 19 bases spanning the gap. The CDR3 sequence is CASVNSTGLKAFF. As DNA, the CDR3 is TGTGCCAGCGTAAACTCGACGGGACTAAAAGCTTTCTTT. The variable domain in full, with the rest retrieved from reference TRBV2 and TRBJ1-1, is EPEVTQTPSHQVTQMGQEVILRCVPISNHLYFYWYRQILGQKVEFLVSFYNNEISEKSEIFDDQFSVERPDGSNFTLKIRSTKLEDSAMYFCASVNSTGLKAFFGQGTRLTVV.

The chain combines TRBV19 with TRBJ1-5; D remains ambiguous. Germline CDR1 and CDR2: LNHDA and SQIVND (reference sequence). V lost 11 bases and J 9 bases, leaving 14 bases between the germline ends. The CDR3 extends over 11 amino acids. As DNA, the CDR3 is TGTGCCTCGGGAGCCGTAGGGCCCCAGCATTTT. As protein: CASGAVGPQHF.

J is TRBJ2-1 and V is TRBV28, with TRBD2 as a possible D gene (6 bases). The V gene's germline CDR1 is MDHEN and CDR2 SYDVKM. V was clipped by 1 base and J by 6 bases, with 16 bases between them. This CDR3 spans 16 amino acids. The CDR3 DNA reads TGTGCCAGCAGTTTATTAACGGGGGATGGAATCAATGAGCAGTTCTTC. It codes for CASSLLTGDGINEQFF.

J is TRBJ2-7 and V is TRBV7-3; 8 nucleotides agree with TRBD1. V lost 1 base to trimming and J lost 4 bases; unmatched junction nucleotides: 6. This CDR3 has 15 residues. Per the germline V gene, CDR1 is SGHTA and CDR2 is FQGTGA. The CDR3, as DNA: TGTGCCAGCAGCTTAAGCTGGGACAGGAGATACGAGCAGTACTTC. It yields the protein CASSLSWDRRYEQYF.

The J gene is TRBJ1-2, the V gene TRBV28; 7 positions agree with TRBD1. V shed 6 bases, J shed 4 bases, and the junction held 5 bases outside the gene matches. This CDR3 spans 13 amino acids. Germline V lookup: CDR1 MDHEN, CDR2 SYDVKM. CDR3 DNA: TGTGCCAGCAGGCAGGGGGTTCCCTATGGCTACACCTTC. This gives the protein CASRQGVPYGYTF.

The V call is TRBV7-9, the J call TRBJ2-5; 8 bases agree with TRBD2. CDR1 is SEHNR, CDR2 FQNEAQ, per germline (reference sequence). This CDR3 region has 15 residues. Trimming cost V 3 bases and J 5 bases; bases outside gene matches: 8. The CDR3: CASSFGTSGRETQYF. CDR3 nucleotide sequence: TGTGCCAGCAGCTTCGGAACTAGCGGTAGGGAGACCCAGTACTTC.

The chain couples TRBV9 to TRBJ2-3, with 13 bases fitting TRBD2. This CDR3 spans 17 amino acids. With V trimmed by 0 bases and J by 2 bases, 3 bases remained unmatched. Germline loops: CDR1 SGDLS, CDR2 YYNGEE. The CDR3 protein is CASSVGGTSGATDTQYF. For the CDR3, the DNA is TGTGCCAGCAGCGTAGGGGGGACTAGCGGGGCCACAGATACGCAGTATTTT.

This chain joins TRBV6-4 and TRBJ1-5, with D hard to call. The CDR3 spans 13 residues. The germline V and J ends were trimmed by 6 bases and 4 bases, with 10 bases remaining between them. The germline gives CDR1 MRHNA, CDR2 SNTAGT. CDR3 loop: CASSHGVNQPQHF. CDR3 sequence (DNA): TGTGCCAGCAGCCACGGGGTAAATCAGCCCCAGCATTTT.

The chain carries TRBV5-1 and TRBJ1-5; perhaps TRBD1 as D (5 bases). V lost 2 bases, J lost 8 bases, and 11 bases lay in between. The CDR3 is 13 residues long. The germline CDR1 and CDR2 sequences are SGHRS and YFSETQ. The CDR3 reads CASSFTGGEPQHF. CDR3 coding DNA: TGCGCCAGCAGCTTCACTGGGGGGGAGCCCCAGCATTTT.

V is TRBV5-6 and J is TRBJ2-1, with D uncertain. Trimming shortened V by 1 base and J by 0 bases, and 11 bases separated the two germline ends. CDR1 SGHDT and CDR2 YYEEEE come from the germline V gene. This CDR3 has 16 amino acids. The CDR3: CASSLLWSSSYNEQFF. The CDR3 nucleotides read TGTGCCAGCAGCTTGCTTTGGAGTAGCTCCTACAATGAGCAGTTCTTC. Combining the CDR3 with reference TRBV5-6 and TRBJ2-1 gives the whole variable domain DAGVTQSPTHLIKTRGQQVTLRCSPKSGHDTVSWYQQALGQGPQFIFQYYEEEERQRGNFPDRFSGHQFPNYSSELNVNALLLGDSALYLCASSLLWSSSYNEQFFGPGTRLTVL.

The rearrangement links TRBV2 to TRBJ2-2; weak D call: TRBD1 (5 bases). Germline assignment: CDR1 SNHLY and CDR2 FYNNEI. This CDR3 has 14 residues. Trimming left V 6 bases short and J 1 base short, with 9 bases between. CDR3 region: CASRGAVNTGELFF. CDR3 nucleotide sequence: TGTGCCAGCAGAGGGGCGGTGAACACCGGGGAGCTGTTTTTT. Variable domain in full (rest from reference TRBV2 and TRBJ2-2): EPEVTQTPSHQVTQMGQEVILRCVPISNHLYFYWYRQILGQKVEFLVSFYNNEISEKSEIFDDQFSVERPDGSNFTLKIRSTKLEDSAMYFCASRGAVNTGELFFGEGSRLTVL.

The CDR3 sequence is CASSFGRGEQYF. The DNA for the CDR3 is TGTGCCAGCAGCTTTGGAAGGGGCGAGCAGTACTTC. The chain carries TRBV5-6 and TRBJ2-7; D is possibly TRBD1 (5 bases). CDR3 length: 12 residues. CDR1 is SGHDT and CDR2 is YYEEEE in the germline V gene. The V gene lost 2 bases and the J gene lost 6 bases, with 9 bases spanning the gap.

This clone was detected a few times. V is TRBV20-1 and J is TRBJ2-2; TRBD2 agrees at 7 bases. CDR1 and CDR2 from the germline V gene are DFQATT and SNEGSKA (reference sequence). The CDR3 spans 14 residues. V trimming: 3 bases; J trimming: 5 bases; junction bases outside the gene matches: 6. Here the CDR3 DNA reads TGCAGTGCTAGTCCCGGGCGGGGGACCGGGGAGCTGTTTTTT. Translation gives CSASPGRGTGELFF.

The chain uses TRBV7-3 and TRBJ2-3; 10 positions agree with TRBD1. The CDR3 consists of 15 residues. The junction had 3 bases not matched to a gene; V was cut back by 2 bases and J by 4 bases. Germline CDR1 and CDR2: SGHTA and FQGTGA. DNA for the CDR3: TGTGCCAGCAGCTTATTTGGACAGGGGGCAGATACGCAGTATTTT. Amino acid sequence: CASSLFGQGADTQYF.

Only a few counts were recorded for this clone. J is TRBJ1-5 and V is TRBV19; D not resolved. CDR1 and CDR2 from the germline V gene are LNHDA and SQIVND (reference sequence). The CDR3 is 14 amino acids. The V and J ends lost 0 bases and 7 bases respectively, with 10 bases between them. CDR3 sequence reads: CASSIDWAAQPQHF. The CDR3 coding sequence is TGTGCCAGTAGTATAGACTGGGCTGCCCAGCCCCAGCATTTT.

This clone appeared once. The gene calls are TRBV3-1 (or the pseudogene TRBV3-2) and TRBJ2-5; possible D gene TRBD2, 6 bases. The CDR3 is 12 residues long. Between the trimmed V and J ends, which lost 4 bases and 4 bases, there was a span of 7 bases. Germline-derived CDR1 and CDR2 are LGHDT and YNNKEL (reference sequence). This CDR3 reads CASSRRGETQYF. CDR3 coding DNA: TGTGCCAGCAGCCGGCGGGGAGAGACCCAGTACTTC.

The J gene is TRBJ2-1, the V gene TRBV7-2, with TRBD2 matching over 9 bases. The V gene end was trimmed by 4 bases and the J gene end by 2 bases; junction bases not matched to a gene: 3. CDR3 length equals 15 residues. Per germline, CDR1 SGHTA and CDR2 FQGNSA. For the CDR3, the DNA is TGTGCCAGCAGCTCTAGCGGGGCTACCTACAATGAGCAGTTCTTC. Translated: CASSSSGATYNEQFF. The complete variable domain, with remaining parts taken from reference TRBV7-2 and TRBJ2-1, reads GAGVSQSPSNKVTEKGKDVELRCDPISGHTALYWYRQSLGQGLEFLIYFQGNSAPDKSGLPSDRFSAERTGGSVSTLTIQRTQQEDSAVYLCASSSSGATYNEQFFGPGTRLTVL.

In DNA form, the CDR3 reads TGTGCCAGCGGGAGAGAACACTCGAACACTGAAGCTTTCTTT. Translated: CASGREHSNTEAFF. V gene TRBV3-1 (or the pseudogene TRBV3-2) combines with J gene TRBJ1-1; D is unresolved. Germline CDR1 LGHDT, CDR2 YNNKEL (reference sequence). V was pared by 8 bases and J by 1 base, with 14 bases between. The length of the CDR3 is 14 residues.

V and J are TRBV5-1 and TRBJ2-1; 12 nucleotides agree with TRBD2. Germline V CDR1 and CDR2: SGHRS, YFSETQ. With 4 bases clipped from V and 7 bases from J, the junction kept 3 bases outside the gene matches. The CDR3 has 14 amino acids. CDR3 bases: TGCGCCAGCAGCGAGACTAGCGGGAGAAATGAGCAGTTCTTC. Its translation is CASSETSGRNEQFF.

This sequence joins TRBV28 and TRBJ2-1; 9 bases are shared with TRBD1. This CDR3 is 15 amino acids long. Germline lookup yields CDR1 MDHEN and CDR2 SYDVKM. The junction had 5 bases not matched to a gene; V was cut back by 5 bases and J by 3 bases. The CDR3 sequence is CASSPGTGFYNEQFF. The DNA of the CDR3 is TGTGCCAGCAGTCCCGGGACAGGGTTCTACAATGAGCAGTTCTTC.